Listed below are T cell receptor beta chains from one sample, sequenced in a study of T cells in Graves' hyperthyroidism and ophthalmopathy. TCRdb re-analysed the multiplex PCR reads in MiXCR, keeping a single row per CDR3 protein. Of about 580,000 distinct CDR3 sequences listed, roughly 13% are singletons. The sample was blood. Source of these receptors: a woman in her twenties or thirties with Graves' hyperthyroidism that later progressed to Graves' ophthalmopathy. The CDR3 runs from the conserved cysteine through the conserved F or W. The D gene is left open where the match is weak. The listing skips clone size in some rows; elsewhere it reads once, few, many or a size class.

d_call: -; j_call: TRBJ1-2; clone_size: -; v_call: TRBV6-1; cdr3_nt: TGTGCCAGCTGCCCACGGGACCTCTATGGCTACACCTTC; cdr3_aa: CASCPRDLYGYTF
d_call: -; j_call: TRBJ1-2; clone_size: many; v_call: TRBV24-1; cdr3_nt: TGTGCCACCAGTGATCCCCTCAGGGGCGTGGGCGGCTACACCTTC; cdr3_aa: CATSDPLRGVGGYTF
d_call: TRBD2; j_call: TRBJ2-1; clone_size: many; v_call: TRBV11-3; cdr3_nt: TGTGCCAGCAGCTTTAGCGGGGAATACAATGAGCAGTTCTTC; cdr3_aa: CASSFSGEYNEQFF
d_call: -; j_call: TRBJ1-1; clone_size: many; v_call: TRBV20-1; cdr3_nt: TGCAGTGCTGCGACAGTAGAAGCTTTCTTT; cdr3_aa: CSAATVEAFF
d_call: -; j_call: TRBJ2-1; clone_size: -; v_call: TRBV7-6; cdr3_nt: TGTGCCAGCAGCTTAGGATTTGTTGCAGCGGGGACAAGGAATGAGCAGTTCTTC; cdr3_aa: CASSLGFVAAGTRNEQFF
d_call: -; j_call: TRBJ2-1; clone_size: -; v_call: TRBV20-1; cdr3_nt: TGCAGTGCTAGAGTTGGGGTCTATGAGCAGTTCTTC; cdr3_aa: CSARVGVYEQFF
d_call: TRBD1; j_call: TRBJ2-7; clone_size: many; v_call: TRBV6-1; cdr3_nt: TGTGCCAGCAGTGACCGGACAGGTTTGAGCTACGAGCAGTACTTC; cdr3_aa: CASSDRTGLSYEQYF
d_call: -; j_call: TRBJ1-1; clone_size: many; v_call: TRBV27; cdr3_nt: TGTGCCAGCAGTCCCTACCCTGGCACTGAAGCTTTCTTT; cdr3_aa: CASSPYPGTEAFF
d_call: TRBD2; j_call: TRBJ2-7; clone_size: -; v_call: TRBV6-1; cdr3_nt: TGTGCCAGCAGTTCCCGGACTAGCGGGAGTAGGGAGCAGTACTTC; cdr3_aa: CASSSRTSGSREQYF
d_call: TRBD1; j_call: TRBJ1-4; clone_size: many; v_call: TRBV12-3/TRBV12-4; cdr3_nt: TGTGCCAGCAGGAGGGACAGTACAACTAATGAAAAACTGTTTTTT; cdr3_aa: CASRRDSTTNEKLFF
d_call: -; j_call: TRBJ1-1; clone_size: -; v_call: TRBV4-3; cdr3_nt: TGCGCCAGCAGCCTGATACAGGGTATGAACACTGAAGCTTTCTTT; cdr3_aa: CASSLIQGMNTEAFF
d_call: TRBD1; j_call: TRBJ1-6; clone_size: -; v_call: TRBV19; cdr3_nt: TGTGCCAGTAGTACCCAGATGGGGGACAGTTCACCCCTCCACTTT; cdr3_aa: CASSTQMGDSSPLHF
d_call: TRBD2; j_call: TRBJ2-1; clone_size: many; v_call: TRBV18; cdr3_nt: TGTGCCAGCTCACCCGCTAGCGGGACCTACAATGAGCAGTTCTTC; cdr3_aa: CASSPASGTYNEQFF
d_call: TRBD2; j_call: TRBJ2-1; clone_size: many; v_call: TRBV7-3; cdr3_nt: TGTGCCAGCAGCCCCGGACTAGCGGGGGGCAATGAGCAGTTCTTC; cdr3_aa: CASSPGLAGGNEQFF
d_call: -; j_call: TRBJ1-4; clone_size: many; v_call: TRBV6-1; cdr3_nt: TGTGCCAGCCGCCCCCCCAGGGGTGATAATGAAAAACTGTTTTTT; cdr3_aa: CASRPPRGDNEKLFF
d_call: -; j_call: TRBJ1-1; clone_size: few; v_call: TRBV10-1; cdr3_nt: TGCGCCAGCAGTGAGTCCGGGCAAGGAAACACTGAAGCTTTCTTT; cdr3_aa: CASSESGQGNTEAFF
d_call: TRBD2; j_call: TRBJ2-1; clone_size: many; v_call: TRBV18; cdr3_nt: TGTGCCAGCTCGCCCGGGACTAGCGAATACAATGAGCAGTTCTTC; cdr3_aa: CASSPGTSEYNEQFF
d_call: -; j_call: TRBJ2-3; clone_size: many; v_call: TRBV12-3/TRBV12-4; cdr3_nt: TGTGCCAGCAGTCCCCAGGTTTTGGTAGATACGCAGTATTTT; cdr3_aa: CASSPQVLVDTQYF
d_call: -; j_call: TRBJ2-4; clone_size: many; v_call: TRBV27; cdr3_nt: TGTGCCAGCAGTTTAGTGGTATATCGCGTAAACATTCAGTACTTC; cdr3_aa: CASSLVVYRVNIQYF
d_call: -; j_call: TRBJ1-1; clone_size: few; v_call: TRBV4-1; cdr3_nt: TGCGCCAGCAGCCTCCGCCCAGGAATCGCAACAGGGAAAAACACTGAAGCTTTCTTT; cdr3_aa: CASSLRPGIATGKNTEAFF
d_call: -; j_call: TRBJ1-5; clone_size: many; v_call: TRBV6-1; cdr3_nt: TGTGCCAGCAGTGGAAAGGGCGGGGGCAATCAGCCCCAGCATTTT; cdr3_aa: CASSGKGGGNQPQHF
d_call: -; j_call: TRBJ1-1; clone_size: -; v_call: TRBV12-5; cdr3_nt: TGTGCTAGTGGTGAGGGGGTTGTTTTCTTT; cdr3_aa: CASGEGVVFF
d_call: TRBD2; j_call: TRBJ2-1; clone_size: many; v_call: TRBV6-1; cdr3_nt: TGTGCCAGCAGTCTTAGCCCGGGACTAGCCTACAATGAGCAGTTCTTC; cdr3_aa: CASSLSPGLAYNEQFF
d_call: -; j_call: TRBJ2-1; clone_size: few; v_call: TRBV20-1; cdr3_nt: TGCAGCGCAGGGTCCCTCTACAATGAGCAGTTCTTC; cdr3_aa: CSAGSLYNEQFF
d_call: -; j_call: TRBJ1-2; clone_size: many; v_call: TRBV27; cdr3_nt: TGTGCCAGCAGTTCTACCCCAACAGGGAATGGCTACACCTTC; cdr3_aa: CASSSTPTGNGYTF
d_call: TRBD1; j_call: TRBJ2-7; clone_size: many; v_call: TRBV28; cdr3_nt: TGTGCCAGCAGTTTATCGGGACAGCTTTACGAGCAGTACTTC; cdr3_aa: CASSLSGQLYEQYF
d_call: -; j_call: TRBJ2-6; clone_size: many; v_call: TRBV6-1; cdr3_nt: TGTGCCAGCAGTGAACTTGGATTCTCTGGGGCCAACGTCCTGACTTTC; cdr3_aa: CASSELGFSGANVLTF
d_call: -; j_call: TRBJ2-2; clone_size: many; v_call: TRBV12-3/TRBV12-4; cdr3_nt: TGTGCCACGACCAGTTTTTTCCCCACCAAAAGGAGCGGCCTAACCGGGGAGCTGTTTTTT; cdr3_aa: CATTSFFPTKRSGLTGELFF
d_call: -; j_call: TRBJ1-5; clone_size: -; v_call: TRBV6-1; cdr3_nt: TGTGCCAGCAGTATCGGGGGCAGTTCCCTTCAGCCCCAGCATTTT; cdr3_aa: CASSIGGSSLQPQHF
d_call: -; j_call: TRBJ2-7; clone_size: few; v_call: TRBV2; cdr3_nt: TGTGCCACCGACAGCCGAGAGCAGTACTTC; cdr3_aa: CATDSREQYF
d_call: -; j_call: TRBJ1-1; clone_size: many; v_call: TRBV29-1; cdr3_nt: TGCAGCGTGGAAGGGACTGAAGCTTTCTTT; cdr3_aa: CSVEGTEAFF
d_call: TRBD1; j_call: TRBJ1-4; clone_size: many; v_call: TRBV19; cdr3_nt: TGTGCCAGTAGTCCGACAGGGACTAGGGAAAAACTGTTTTTT; cdr3_aa: CASSPTGTREKLFF
d_call: -; j_call: TRBJ2-1; clone_size: many; v_call: TRBV27; cdr3_nt: TGTGCCAGCGAGACCCCGACAGGGAGGGGAAATGAGCAGTTCTTC; cdr3_aa: CASETPTGRGNEQFF
d_call: -; j_call: TRBJ2-1; clone_size: few; v_call: TRBV28; cdr3_nt: TGTGCCAGCAGTTTGGGTAACACCTACAATGAGCAGTTCTTC; cdr3_aa: CASSLGNTYNEQFF
d_call: -; j_call: TRBJ2-4; clone_size: once; v_call: TRBV7-3; cdr3_nt: TGTGCCAGCAGCTCCACCTCAGGGGCAGGGGATCCATTGGGCAAAAACATTCAGTACTTC; cdr3_aa: CASSSTSGAGDPLGKNIQYF
d_call: -; j_call: TRBJ1-2; clone_size: many; v_call: TRBV10-3; cdr3_nt: TGTGCCATCAGACCAGGGGAGGTCTATGGCTACACCTTC; cdr3_aa: CAIRPGEVYGYTF
d_call: -; j_call: TRBJ2-3; clone_size: many; v_call: TRBV18; cdr3_nt: TGTGCCAGCTCACCAGGACTAAGTGGGACAGATACGCAGTATTTT; cdr3_aa: CASSPGLSGTDTQYF
d_call: -; j_call: TRBJ1-2; clone_size: -; v_call: TRBV7-9; cdr3_nt: TGTGCCAGCAGCCCAGGATCCCAGGGGGGCTACACCTTC; cdr3_aa: CASSPGSQGGYTF
d_call: -; j_call: TRBJ1-1; clone_size: many; v_call: TRBV5-1; cdr3_nt: TGCGCCAGCAGCCTTTGGGGGAGCACTGAAGCTTTCTTT; cdr3_aa: CASSLWGSTEAFF
d_call: -; j_call: TRBJ1-5; clone_size: few; v_call: TRBV19; cdr3_nt: TGTGCCAGCAGTCAAGGGATGTACAATCAGCCCCAGCATTTT; cdr3_aa: CASSQGMYNQPQHF
d_call: -; j_call: TRBJ1-5; clone_size: -; v_call: TRBV28; cdr3_nt: TGTGCCAGCAGTCCCGCCCCAGGGGCCCAGCATTTT; cdr3_aa: CASSPAPGAQHF
d_call: -; j_call: TRBJ2-6; clone_size: many; v_call: TRBV24-1; cdr3_nt: TGTGCCACCAGTGATACACCACAAGGCTCTGGGGCCAACGTCCTGACTTTC; cdr3_aa: CATSDTPQGSGANVLTF
d_call: -; j_call: TRBJ2-5; clone_size: many; v_call: TRBV28; cdr3_nt: TGTGCCAGCAGTTTCGTGAGGGCAAAGACCCAGTACTTC; cdr3_aa: CASSFVRAKTQYF